The 22 T cell receptor beta chains listed next were all sequenced from one sample in a study of T cells in Graves' hyperthyroidism and ophthalmopathy. Amplified TCR beta CDR3 regions came from RNA transcripts. With the HTBI primer set, the TCR CDR3 went through a first round of RT-PCR. TCRdb reprocessed the multiplex PCR reads via MiXCR and lists one record per CDR3 protein. Seen here are some 620,000 distinct CDR3 sequences, 15% to 20% observed once, and the top ten hold approximately 3.9%. The material sequenced was blood. Receptors were obtained from a woman aged 25 to 39 with Graves' hyperthyroidism.

In this sample, this clonotype turned up a few times. This chain uses TRBV28 with TRBJ2-4; D gene ambiguous. The V and J ends lost 7 bases and 2 bases respectively, with 9 bases between them. The CDR3 has 13 amino acids. Germline CDR1 and CDR2: MDHEN and SYDVKM. CDR3 loop: CASTSLPKNIQYF. DNA of the CDR3: TGTGCCAGCACCTCTCTCCCCAAAAACATTCAGTACTTC.

This clonotype was seen ten or more times. The gene calls are TRBV11-2 and TRBJ1-1; D call uncertain. The CDR3 runs 11 residues. The ends were cut back, 4 bases at V and 7 bases at J, with 7 bases in the middle. Germline V gene lookup returns CDR1 SGHAT and CDR2 FQNNGV. The DNA of the CDR3 is TGTGCCAGCAGCTACGGGATTGAAGCTTTCTTT. It is translated as CASSYGIEAFF.

This clonotype was picked up many times. The V gene is TRBV7-2, the J gene TRBJ2-1; TRBD2 might be the D (6 bases). The CDR3 has 15 amino acids. Germline V gives CDR1 SGHTA, CDR2 FQGNSA. Between the trimmed V and J ends, which lost 7 bases and 4 bases, there was a span of 17 bases. The CDR3 protein is CASMFSSGFYNEQFF. In DNA, the CDR3 is TGTGCCAGCATGTTCTCGAGCGGGTTTTACAATGAGCAGTTCTTC.

This clonotype was seen at least ten times. This CDR3 reads CAWRSSGVTDTQYF. The CDR3 DNA follows: TGTGCCTGGAGGTCAAGCGGGGTCACAGATACGCAGTATTTT. The V and J genes are TRBV30 and TRBJ2-3, with 7 bases aligning to TRBD2. The CDR3 is 14 amino acids. V was clipped by 3 bases and J by 2 bases; unmatched bases: 5. Germline V CDR1 and CDR2: GTSNPN, SVGIG (reference sequence).

This clonotype was counted many times. The chain is built from TRBV5-1 and TRBJ2-2, with 8 bases that match TRBD1. V dropped 0 bases and J dropped 3; count of bases not matched to a gene: 1. CDR3 size: 15 residues. Germline lookup yields CDR1 SGHRS and CDR2 YFSETQ. CDR3 sequence reads: CASSLEQGDTGELFF. The CDR3 bases are TGCGCCAGCAGCTTGGAACAGGGGGACACCGGGGAGCTGTTTTTT. The full variable domain, with the rest looked up from reference TRBV5-1 and TRBJ2-2, is KAGVTQTPRYLIKTRGQQVTLSCSPISGHRSVSWYQQTPGQGLQFLFEYFSETQRNKGNFPGRFSGRQFSNSRSEMNVSTLELGDSALYLCASSLEQGDTGELFFGEGSRLTVL.

This clonotype was found many times. The CDR3 DNA follows: TGCAGCGTGGGAGCCGGGACATTATATGGCTACACCTTC. Protein product: CSVGAGTLYGYTF. The chain links TRBV29-1 to TRBJ1-2; TRBD1 is a possible D gene (6 bases). Germline-derived CDR1 and CDR2 are SQVTM and ANQGSEA. Trimming removed 6 bases from V and 5 bases from J, with 16 bases in between. The CDR3 contains 13 residues. Full variable domain (rest looked up from reference TRBV29-1 and TRBJ1-2): SAVISQKPSRDICQRGTSLTIQCQVDSQVTMMFWYRQQPGQSLTLIATANQGSEATYESGFVIDKFPISRPNLTFSTLTVSNMSPEDSSIYLCSVGAGTLYGYTFGSGTRLTVV.

The chain uses TRBV5-1 and TRBJ2-5; D possibly uses TRBD1 or TRBD2 (5 bases each). The CDR3 has 16 residues. V was clipped by 0 bases and J by 1 base, with 13 bases between them. Germline CDR1 SGHRS, CDR2 YFSETQ. CDR3 residues: CASSLVGDVTQETQYF. CDR3 nucleotides: TGCGCCAGCAGCTTGGTGGGGGACGTCACCCAAGAGACCCAGTACTTC.

This clonotype has more than one count but fewer than ten. The rearrangement joins TRBV13 to TRBJ2-7, with 12 nucleotides matching TRBD2. The CDR3 covers 15 residues. Germline V lookup: CDR1 PRHDT, CDR2 FYEKMQ (reference sequence). V lost 4 bases to trimming and J lost 2 bases; unmatched junction nucleotides: 3. The CDR3 region is CASSSGTSGPYEQYF. DNA of the CDR3: TGTGCCAGCAGCTCCGGGACTAGCGGGCCCTACGAGCAGTACTTC. The full variable domain, its missing parts supplied by reference TRBV13 and TRBJ2-7, is AAGVIQSPRHLIKEKRETATLKCYPIPRHDTVYWYQQGPGQDPQFLISFYEKMQSDKGSIPDRFSAQQFSDYHSELNMSSLELGDSALYFCASSSGTSGPYEQYFGPGTRLTVT.

This clonotype was seen ten or more times. The V gene is TRBV7-2, the J gene TRBJ2-1, with 7 bases aligning to TRBD2. V was pared by 5 bases and J by 8 bases, with 15 bases of the junction left unmatched. The CDR3 loop spans 16 amino acids. Per the germline V gene, CDR1 is SGHTA and CDR2 is FQGNSA. CDR3 region: CASSPRLVGGGYEQFF. The CDR3, as DNA: TGTGCCAGCAGCCCCCGGCTAGTGGGGGGGGGGTATGAGCAGTTCTTC. Looking up the rest from reference TRBV7-2 and TRBJ2-1 gives the full variable domain: GAGVSQSPSNKVTEKGKDVELRCDPISGHTALYWYRQSLGQGLEFLIYFQGNSAPDKSGLPSDRFSAERTGGSVSTLTIQRTQQEDSAVYLCASSPRLVGGGYEQFFGPGTRLTVL.

A word on this clonotype: Being one base from a much bigger clone, this may be a read error. This chain joins TRBV30 and TRBJ2-6; D may be TRBD1 (5 bases). CDR1 and CDR2 from the germline V gene are GTSNPN and SVGIG (reference sequence). The CDR3 loop spans 12 amino acids. Trimming took 3 bases from V and 6 from J, leaving 6 bases between them. The CDR3 DNA reads as TGTGCCTGGAGCAGGGTGGCCAACGTCCTGACTTTC. The encoded protein is CAWSRVANVLTF.

This clonotype was seen a few times. Just one base apart from a much larger clone, this may be a read error. The CDR3 does not end in the conserved phenylalanine or tryptophan, so this is likely a read error. The chain uses TRBV2 and TRBJ1-2; D unclear. Trimming took off 6 bases at V and 5 bases at J, with 19 bases between the two ends. Germline loops: CDR1 SNHLY, CDR2 FYNNEI. The CDR3 has 15 amino acids. CDR3 DNA: TGTGCCAGCAGCCGAGATCAGACCGCCGGATATGGCTACACCCTC. Protein: CASSRDQTAGYGYTL.

In nucleotides, the CDR3 is TGCGCCAGCAGCATTACCGGGACTAATGCCTACGAGCAGTACTTC. Encoded protein: CASSITGTNAYEQYF. The V and J genes are TRBV5-1 and TRBJ2-7, with 7 nucleotides matching TRBD2. Looked up from germline, CDR1 is SGHRS and CDR2 is YFSETQ. CDR3 size: 15 residues. V was pared by 4 bases and J by 2 bases, with 9 bases of the junction left unmatched.

This clonotype was detected only a few times. An end of the junction does not agree with germline; a read error may underlie this. The chain recombines TRBV30 with TRBJ2-5; possible D gene TRBD2, 5 bases. This CDR3 has 13 amino acids. Looked up from germline, CDR1 is GTSNPN and CDR2 is SVGIG (reference sequence). The CDR3 DNA sequence: TGTGCCTGGAGTCTAAGCGGCGCAGAGACTCAGTACTTC. Amino acid sequence: CAWSLSGAETQYF. Variable domain in full (rest from reference TRBV30 and TRBJ2-5): SQTIHQWPATLVQPVGSPLSLECTVEGTSNPNLYWYRQAAGRGLQLLFYSVGIGQISSEVPQNLSASRPQDRQFILSSKKLLLSDSGFYLCAWSLSGAETQYFGPGTRLLVL.

Note on this clonotype: The junction does not match germline at one end; this may be a read error. The genes are TRBV2 and TRBJ2-7; TRBD1 matches at 10 bases. Looked up from germline, CDR1 is SNHLY and CDR2 is FYNNEI. The CDR3 has 14 residues. The DNA for the CDR3 is TGTGCCGGCAGTAAAAGGACAGGGGGCTACGAGCAGTACTTC. Encoded protein: CAGSKRTGGYEQYF.

This clonotype was counted ten times or more. The chain has TRBV10-3 and TRBJ1-5; D call uncertain. The CDR3 has 12 amino acids. V lost 3 bases and J 0 bases, leaving 0 bases between the germline ends. Looked up from germline, CDR1 is ENHRY and CDR2 is SYGVKD. Here the CDR3 reads CAISDSNQPQHF. The CDR3 DNA is TGTGCCATCAGTGATAGCAATCAGCCCCAGCATTTT.

Of note for this clonotype: A much larger clone lies a single base off, so this may be a read error. The gene calls are TRBV7-3 and TRBJ2-1; D unresolved. The J call is uncertain, as TRBJ2-7 better fits the DNA end. Germline-derived CDR1 and CDR2 are SGHTA and FQGTGA. This CDR3 is 13 amino acids long. The CDR3 sequence is CASSPDRWNEQYF. CDR3 sequence (DNA): TGTGCCAGCAGCCCGGACCGGTGGAATGAGCAGTACTTC.

CDR3 nucleotides: TGTGCCAGTAGTATCAGCGGGCTGTACCAAGAGACCCAGTACTTC. This translates into CASSISGLYQETQYF. The chain has TRBV19 and TRBJ2-5, with D possibly being TRBD2 (6 bases). This CDR3 comprises 15 residues. Germline CDR1 LNHDA, CDR2 SQIVND (reference sequence). V shed 3 bases and J shed 0 bases, with 11 bases lying between them.

This clonotype was found many times. The chain employs TRBV10-3 and TRBJ2-5; D is undetermined. The CDR3 extends over 13 amino acids. Germline-derived CDR1 and CDR2 are ENHRY and SYGVKD. The V end lost 4 bases, the J end lost 5 bases, and 11 bases lay between the germline ends. For the CDR3, the DNA is TGTGCCATCAGTGTTGGAACCACGGAGACCCAGTACTTC. It codes for CAISVGTTETQYF.

This clonotype was picked up many times. This rearrangement joins TRBV7-9 to TRBJ2-1; TRBD1 or TRBD2 may be the D gene (5 bases each). This CDR3 has 16 residues. Germline V gene sequence: CDR1 SEHNR, CDR2 FQNEAQ (reference sequence). Trimming removed 1 base from V and 6 bases from J, with 16 bases in between. CDR3: CASSLDRGGRTNEQFF. CDR3 sequence (DNA): TGTGCCAGCAGCTTAGATCGGGGCGGTCGAACCAATGAGCAGTTCTTC.

This clonotype showed up many times. The chain is built from TRBV18 and TRBJ1-1; a weak D match, TRBD1 (5 bases). Germline lookup yields CDR1 KGHSH and CDR2 LQKENI. With 1 base removed from V and 1 base from J, the gap between germline ends came to 10 bases. The CDR3 length is 15 residues. For the CDR3, the DNA is TGTGCCAGCTCACCACTCGACAGTACGAACACTGAAGCTTTCTTT. Encoded protein: CASSPLDSTNTEAFF.

This clonotype was counted at least ten times. V is TRBV27 and J is TRBJ2-1; 9 bases line up with TRBD1. CDR3 length equals 13 residues. V dropped 6 bases and J dropped 6; count of bases not matched to a gene: 3. CDR1 is MNHEY and CDR2 is SMNVEV in the germline V gene (reference sequence). CDR3 sequence reads: CASRGTGINEQFF. The CDR3 bases are TGTGCCAGCAGAGGGACAGGGATCAATGAGCAGTTCTTC.

This clonotype was detected ten times or more. This chain links TRBV24-1 with TRBJ2-1; 7 positions agree with TRBD2. V dropped 9 bases and J dropped 0; count of bases not matched to a gene: 4. Germline values: CDR1 KGHDR, CDR2 SFDVKD. The CDR3 is 14 residues long. The CDR3 loop is CATDGGSSYNEQFF. The CDR3 DNA follows: TGTGCCACCGACGGGGGGAGCTCCTACAATGAGCAGTTCTTC.